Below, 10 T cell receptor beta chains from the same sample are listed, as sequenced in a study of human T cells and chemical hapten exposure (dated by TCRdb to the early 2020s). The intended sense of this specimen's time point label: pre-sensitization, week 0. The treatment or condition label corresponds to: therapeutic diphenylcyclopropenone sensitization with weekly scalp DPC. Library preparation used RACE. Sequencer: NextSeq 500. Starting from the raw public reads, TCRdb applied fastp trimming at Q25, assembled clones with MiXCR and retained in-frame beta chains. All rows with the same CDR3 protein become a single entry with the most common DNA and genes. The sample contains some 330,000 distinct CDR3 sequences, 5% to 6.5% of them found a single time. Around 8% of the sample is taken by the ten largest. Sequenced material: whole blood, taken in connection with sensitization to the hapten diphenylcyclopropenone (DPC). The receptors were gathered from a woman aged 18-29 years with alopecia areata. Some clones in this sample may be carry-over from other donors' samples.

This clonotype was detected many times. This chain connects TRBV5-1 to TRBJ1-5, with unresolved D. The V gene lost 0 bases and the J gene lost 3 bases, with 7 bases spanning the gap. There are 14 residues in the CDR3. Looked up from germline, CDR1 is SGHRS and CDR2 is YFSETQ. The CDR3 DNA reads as TGCGCCAGCAGCTTGGAGGGCCCCAATCAGCCCCAGCATTTT. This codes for CASSLEGPNQPQHF.

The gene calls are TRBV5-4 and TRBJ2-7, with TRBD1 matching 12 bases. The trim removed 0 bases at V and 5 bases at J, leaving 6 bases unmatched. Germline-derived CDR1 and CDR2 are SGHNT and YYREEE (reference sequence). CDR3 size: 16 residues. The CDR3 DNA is TGTGCCAGCAGCTTGGTCCCGGGACAGGGGGCCGACGAGCAGTACTTC. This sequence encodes CASSLVPGQGADEQYF.

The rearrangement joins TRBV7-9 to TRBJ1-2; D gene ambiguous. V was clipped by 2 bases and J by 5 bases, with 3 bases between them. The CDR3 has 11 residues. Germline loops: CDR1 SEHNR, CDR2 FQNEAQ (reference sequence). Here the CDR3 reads CASSLLYGYTF. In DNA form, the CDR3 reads TGTGCCAGCAGCTTACTATATGGCTACACCTTC.

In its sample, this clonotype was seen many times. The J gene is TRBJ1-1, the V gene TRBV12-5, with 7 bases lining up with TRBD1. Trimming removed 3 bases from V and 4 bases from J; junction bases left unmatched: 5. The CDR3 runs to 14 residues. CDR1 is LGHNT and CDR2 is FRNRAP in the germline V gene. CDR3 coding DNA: TGTGCTAGTGGTTTAGGGGGCGAGGTCACTGAAGCTTTCTTT. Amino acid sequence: CASGLGGEVTEAFF.

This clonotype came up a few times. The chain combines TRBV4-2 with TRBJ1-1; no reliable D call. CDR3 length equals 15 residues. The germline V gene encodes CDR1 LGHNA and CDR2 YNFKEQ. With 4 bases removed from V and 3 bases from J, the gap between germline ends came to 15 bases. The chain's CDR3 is CASSPPGVGHTEAFF. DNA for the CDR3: TGTGCCAGCAGCCCCCCGGGTGTCGGGCACACTGAAGCTTTCTTT.

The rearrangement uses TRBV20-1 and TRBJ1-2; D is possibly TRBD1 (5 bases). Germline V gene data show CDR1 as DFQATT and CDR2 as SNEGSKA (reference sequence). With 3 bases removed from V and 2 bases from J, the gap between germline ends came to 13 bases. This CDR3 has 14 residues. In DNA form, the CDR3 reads TGCAGTGCTAGCCGGGGCGGGGCCAACTATGGCTACACCTTC. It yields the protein CSASRGGANYGYTF.

The CDR3 protein is CASSLSRPGPGLLAGANVLTF. CDR3 bases: TGTGCCAGCAGCCTATCTCGGCCAGGGCCCGGCCTTTTAGCTGGGGCCAACGTCCTGACTTTC. The V call is TRBV3-1, the J call TRBJ2-6; D may be TRBD1 (5 bases). Germline lookup yields CDR1 LGHDT and CDR2 YNNKEL (reference sequence). This CDR3 region has 21 residues. The V end was cut by 4 bases, the J end by 2 bases, with 27 bases between.

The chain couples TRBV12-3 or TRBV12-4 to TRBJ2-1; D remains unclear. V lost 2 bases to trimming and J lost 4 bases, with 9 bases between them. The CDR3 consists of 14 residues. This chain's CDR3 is CASSLLSRYNEQFF. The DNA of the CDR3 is TGTGCCAGCAGTTTACTCTCGAGGTACAATGAGCAGTTCTTC.

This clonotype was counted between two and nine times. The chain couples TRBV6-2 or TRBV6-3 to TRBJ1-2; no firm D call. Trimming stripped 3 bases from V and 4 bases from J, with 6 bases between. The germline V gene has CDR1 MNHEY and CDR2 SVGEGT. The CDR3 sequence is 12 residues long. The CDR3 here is CASSYGIYGYTF. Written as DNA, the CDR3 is TGTGCCAGCAGTTATGGGATCTATGGCTACACCTTC.

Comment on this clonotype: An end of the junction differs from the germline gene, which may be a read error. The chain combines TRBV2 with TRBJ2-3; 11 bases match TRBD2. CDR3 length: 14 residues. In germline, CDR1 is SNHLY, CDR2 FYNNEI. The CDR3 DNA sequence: TGTGCCAGCAGTGAATATGTAGCGGGGGGGAAGATTCCCTTT. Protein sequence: CASSEYVAGGKIPF. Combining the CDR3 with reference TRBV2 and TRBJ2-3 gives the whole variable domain EPEVTQTPSHQVTQMGQEVILRCVPISNHLYFYWYRQILGQKVEFLVSFYNNEISEKSEIFDDQFSVERPDGSNFTLKIRSTKLEDSAMYFCASSEYVAGGKIPFGPGTRLTVL.